Listed below are T cell receptor beta chains from one sample, sequenced in a study of shared clonotypes between healthy human individuals. The table came from immunoSEQ multiplex PCR; TCRdb's copy has only in-frame clones and leaves some out. Of around 510,000 clones in the sample, approximately 95% were seen once. Material for sequencing was naive CD4+ T cells sorted from blood. The receptors here all came from a woman in her twenties or thirties in good health. Both conserved end residues are part of each CDR3. The D gene is left open where the match is weak. Only part of the rows carry a size: once, few, many, or a class if the clone is expanded.

v_call	cdr3_length	j_call	d_call	clone_size	cdr3_nt	cdr3_aa
TRBV28	15	TRBJ1-5	TRBD1	NA	TGTGCCAGCAGTCCCGGAGACAGGGACAATCAGCCCCAGCATTTT	CASSPGDRDNQPQHF
TRBV15	16	TRBJ2-5	NA	NA	TGTGCCACCAGCAGAGGTAGGGGGTCGTACCAAGAGACCCAGTACTTC	CATSRGRGSYQETQYF
TRBV28	11	TRBJ2-7	NA	once	TGTGCCACTACCAGGGAGTACGAGCAGTACTTC	CATTREYEQYF
TRBV25-1	13	TRBJ2-1	TRBD1	NA	TGTGCCAGCAGAGGACAGGGGCGGGCTGAGCAGTTCTTC	CASRGQGRAEQFF
TRBV9	14	TRBJ1-6	NA	NA	TGTGCCAGCAGCGTCCTGCAAGAGAATTCACCCCTCCACTTT	CASSVLQENSPLHF
TRBV7-6	14	TRBJ2-1	NA	NA	TGTGCCAGCAGCCCAAGAAGGGCAAACGGTGAGCAGTTCTTC	CASSPRRANGEQFF
TRBV6-5	13	TRBJ1-6	NA	NA	TGTGCCAGTACGCGGGGGGCTAATTCACCCCTCCACTTT	CASTRGANSPLHF
TRBV28	14	TRBJ2-5	TRBD1	NA	TGTGCCAGCAGACCGGGACAGGGTTTGTTGGCCCAGTACTTC	CASRPGQGLLAQYF
TRBV30	14	TRBJ1-1	NA	NA	TGTGCCTGGAGTGTGGGGCAGGGCGGCACTGAAGCTTTCTTT	CAWSVGQGGTEAFF
TRBV5-3	13	TRBJ1-2	NA	once	TGTGCCAGAAGCTTAGGGTCCCACTATGGCTACACCTTC	CARSLGSHYGYTF
TRBV10-3	17	TRBJ2-3	TRBD2	NA	TGTGCCATCAGTGACGGGACTAGCGGGATTAGCACAGATACGCAGTATTTT	CAISDGTSGISTDTQYF
TRBV27	13	TRBJ1-1	TRBD1	NA	TGTGCCAGAAACAGGGGGCATCGCACTGAAGCTTTCTTT	CARNRGHRTEAFF
TRBV6-4	14	TRBJ2-3	NA	NA	TGTGCCAGCCGTTTGGCCCCCGATATAAATACGCAGTATTTT	CASRLAPDINTQYF
TRBV4-1	16	TRBJ2-3	TRBD2	NA	TGCGCCAGCAGCCAAGGTAGCGGGAGGTTTGAAGATACGCAGTATTTT	CASSQGSGRFEDTQYF
TRBV15	16	TRBJ2-1	TRBD2	NA	TGTGCCACCAGCAGAGATCTATCTGGCGGGAGTGATGAGCAGTTCTTC	CATSRDLSGGSDEQFF
TRBV28	12	TRBJ1-1	NA	NA	TGTGCCAGTGGACCCTTGTACACTGAAGCTTTCTTT	CASGPLYTEAFF
TRBV7-9	12	TRBJ1-4	NA	NA	TGTGCCAGCAGCGTGGGTGGGGAAAAACTGTTTTTT	CASSVGGEKLFF
TRBV27	15	TRBJ1-1	TRBD1	NA	TGTGCCAGCAGTGTGGGACAGACTCAGAACACTGAAGCTTTCTTT	CASSVGQTQNTEAFF
TRBV27	14	TRBJ2-4	NA	NA	TGTGCCAGCAGTCCTTTGGGAACCAAAAACATTCAGTACTTC	CASSPLGTKNIQYF
TRBV10-2	14	TRBJ2-2	NA	NA	TGCGCCAGCAGTGAGGCGGGGGCCGTCGGGGAGCTGTTTTTT	CASSEAGAVGELFF
TRBV10-3	15	TRBJ2-2	TRBD2	NA	TGTGCCATCCGCGGGCGGGAGGAGGGTAGCGGGGAGCTGTTTTTT	CAIRGREEGSGELFF
TRBV7-2	16	TRBJ2-1	TRBD2	NA	TGTGCCAGCAGCTTAACCTCGGCGGGAGTCTTCAATGAGCAGTTCTTC	CASSLTSAGVFNEQFF
TRBV7-3	14	TRBJ2-2	TRBD2	NA	TGTGCCAGCAGCTTAAAGGGACTAGCCGGGGAGCTGTTTTTT	CASSLKGLAGELFF
TRBV5-4	14	TRBJ1-2	NA	NA	TGTGCCAGCAGCTTGGAACGGAAACCCTATGGCTACACCTTC	CASSLERKPYGYTF
TRBV6-5	15	TRBJ2-3	TRBD2	NA	TGTGCCAGCAGTTACGGAGCTAGCGGGAAGCATACGCAGTATTTT	CASSYGASGKHTQYF
TRBV28	15	TRBJ2-3	TRBD2	NA	TGTGCCAGCACCAGAGCGGGAGGATGGATAGATACGCAGTATTTT	CASTRAGGWIDTQYF
TRBV6-6	12	TRBJ1-3	NA	NA	TGTGCCAGCAGTGGAGGTGGAAACACCATATATTTT	CASSGGGNTIYF
TRBV30	15	TRBJ2-7	TRBD2	NA	TGTGCCTGGAGGGACGTAGCGGGAGTGAACTACGAGCAGTACTTC	CAWRDVAGVNYEQYF
TRBV6-5	14	TRBJ1-1	NA	NA	TGTGCCACCACCGGGGCAGGGTTGAACACTGAAGCTTTCTTT	CATTGAGLNTEAFF
TRBV19	13	TRBJ2-5	NA	NA	TGTGCCAGTTCGATCTGGGGATGGGAGACCCAGTACTTC	CASSIWGWETQYF
TRBV27	16	TRBJ2-1	NA	NA	TGTGCCAGCAGGCCCGGGTGGCCCAAGACCACCAATGAGCAGTTCTTC	CASRPGWPKTTNEQFF
TRBV27	16	TRBJ2-3	TRBD2	NA	TGTGCCAGCAGTTTATCCGCTAGCGGAAACACAGATACGCAGTATTTT	CASSLSASGNTDTQYF
TRBV5-4	12	TRBJ2-3	NA	few	TGTGCCAGCAGCCTATACGTAGATACGCAGTATTTT	CASSLYVDTQYF
TRBV27	14	TRBJ1-4	TRBD1	NA	TGTGCCAGCAGTTTTGGTCGACAGGGCGAAAAACTGTTTTTT	CASSFGRQGEKLFF
TRBV28	13	TRBJ2-3	NA	NA	TGTGCCAGCAGTTCTCCTATGTACGATACGCAGTATTTT	CASSSPMYDTQYF
TRBV5-5	14	TRBJ1-1	NA	NA	TGTGCCAGCAGCCGAGACAGCCCCAACACTGAAGCTTTCTTT	CASSRDSPNTEAFF
TRBV2	14	TRBJ2-2	NA	few	TGTGCCAGCAGTTTCTCAGGGGAAGCCGGGGAGCTGTTTTTT	CASSFSGEAGELFF
TRBV20-1	10	TRBJ1-2	TRBD1	once	TGCAGTGCTAGGGGACAGGGGTACACCTTC	CSARGQGYTF
TRBV2	14	TRBJ2-7	NA	NA	TGTGCCAGCAGACCCGGGACGGTCTCCTACGAGCAGTACTTC	CASRPGTVSYEQYF
TRBV5-1	15	TRBJ2-1	NA	NA	TGCGCCAGCAGCTTGGACTACTCCCTCTACAATGAGCAGTTCTTC	CASSLDYSLYNEQFF
TRBV2	11	TRBJ1-1	NA	few	TGTGCCAGCAGTGTAAACACTGAAGCTTTCTTT	CASSVNTEAFF
TRBV11-2	14	TRBJ1-1	NA	NA	TGTGCCAGCAGCTTAGTCACAGGGATCACTGAAGCTTTCTTT	CASSLVTGITEAFF
TRBV18	14	TRBJ2-5	TRBD1	NA	TGTGCCAGCTCACTGAACAGGGGATTGGAGACCCAGTACTTC	CASSLNRGLETQYF
TRBV5-1	13	TRBJ1-1	NA	NA	TGCGCCAGCAGCTTAGCGGCTACCACTGAAGCTTTCTTT	CASSLAATTEAFF
TRBV27	13	TRBJ1-5	NA	NA	TGTGCCAGCAGGACTACAGCAGGGCAGCCCCAGCATTTT	CASRTTAGQPQHF
TRBV9	14	TRBJ1-5	NA	NA	TGTGCCAGCAGCGTAGGAAAAAGCAATCAGCCCCAGCATTTT	CASSVGKSNQPQHF
TRBV11-2	14	TRBJ2-7	TRBD2	NA	TGTGCCAGCACCTCCGGGACTAGCGGCTACGAGCAGTACTTC	CASTSGTSGYEQYF
TRBV6-1	14	TRBJ1-5	NA	few	TGTGCCAGCACTGTTCAGGGTGCCAATCAGCCCCAGCATTTT	CASTVQGANQPQHF
TRBV2	15	TRBJ2-1	TRBD2	NA	TGTGCCAGCAGTGACGAGGGAGGGCCGGCGAATGAGCAGTTCTTC	CASSDEGGPANEQFF
TRBV5-1	18	TRBJ2-2	NA	NA	TGCGCCAGCAGCTTAGCCAACGGGACTTTCGGAAACACCGGGGAGCTGTTTTTT	CASSLANGTFGNTGELFF
TRBV20-1	11	TRBJ2-5	NA	NA	TGCAGTGCTAGATCCCAAGAGACCCAGTACTTC	CSARSQETQYF
TRBV27	16	TRBJ1-1	TRBD1	NA	TGTGCCAGCAGCTACCGGACAGGGGGTGTTAACACTGAAGCTTTCTTT	CASSYRTGGVNTEAFF
TRBV2	15	TRBJ1-3	TRBD1	NA	TGTGCCAGCAGCGTCGCCGGGACAGATGGAAACACCATATATTTT	CASSVAGTDGNTIYF
TRBV28	12	TRBJ2-7	NA	NA	TGTGCCAGCAGCCTGGGGCGCTACGAGCAGTACTTC	CASSLGRYEQYF
TRBV7-2	13	TRBJ1-4	NA	once	TGTGCCAGCAGCTCCCCGCAGAATGAAAAACTGTTTTTT	CASSSPQNEKLFF